This T cell receptor (beta chain) was profiled in a study of shared clonotypes between healthy human individuals. Splitting of each subset's genomic DNA was done evenly across several immunoSEQ plates. Authors' data handling: Filtering differed since immunoSEQ provided only junctions, with no quality scores. The protocol was immunoSEQ multiplex PCR, while the TCRdb copy is restricted to in-frame clones and leaves out a portion. The V and J calls and clone size are taken from that table; D and trimming were inferred from the DNA. The table has about 510,000 clones, approximately 95% seen once. In the case of this clone: The antigen is unknown.

Findings and limits, study-wide: Sharing across four donors was highest in naive CD4 (around 5%) and lowest in memory CD8 (around 0.4%). Estimated richness was generally greater in naive than memory subsets.

Germline V gene lookup returns CDR1 SEHNR and CDR2 FQNEAQ (reference sequence). V was clipped by 5 bases and J by 5 bases; unmatched bases: 5. This CDR3 has 14 residues. The gene calls are TRBV7-9 and TRBJ2-1; 8 bases fit TRBD2. The origin of this receptor is a woman between 25 and 40 years old in good health. Sequenced input: naive CD4+ T cells sorted from blood. Subset meaning: CD45RA+ positively selected. DNA of the CDR3: TGTGCCAGCAGCCATAGCGGGAATGACAATGAGCAGTTCTTC. Translating it yields CASSHSGNDNEQFF.